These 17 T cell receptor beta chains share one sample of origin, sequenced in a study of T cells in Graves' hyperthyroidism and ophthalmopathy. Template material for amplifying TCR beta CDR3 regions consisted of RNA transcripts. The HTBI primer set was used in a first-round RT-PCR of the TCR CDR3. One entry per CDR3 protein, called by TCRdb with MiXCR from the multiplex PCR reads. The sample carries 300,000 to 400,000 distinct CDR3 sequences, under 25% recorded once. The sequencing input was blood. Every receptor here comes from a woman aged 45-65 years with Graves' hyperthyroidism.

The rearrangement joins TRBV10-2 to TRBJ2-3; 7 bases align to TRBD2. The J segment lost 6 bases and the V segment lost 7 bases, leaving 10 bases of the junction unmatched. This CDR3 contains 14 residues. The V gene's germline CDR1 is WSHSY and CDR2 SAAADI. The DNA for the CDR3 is TGCGCCAGCACCCGGACTAGTTCTGCGGATACGCAGTATTTT. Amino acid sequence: CASTRTSSADTQYF.

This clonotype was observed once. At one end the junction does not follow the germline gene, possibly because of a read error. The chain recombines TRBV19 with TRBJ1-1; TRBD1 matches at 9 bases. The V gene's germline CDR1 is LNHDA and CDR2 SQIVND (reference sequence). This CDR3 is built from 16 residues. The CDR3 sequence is CASSLRTGDWGTEALF. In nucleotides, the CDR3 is TGTGCCAGTAGTCTGAGGACAGGGGATTGGGGCACTGAAGCTCTCTTT.

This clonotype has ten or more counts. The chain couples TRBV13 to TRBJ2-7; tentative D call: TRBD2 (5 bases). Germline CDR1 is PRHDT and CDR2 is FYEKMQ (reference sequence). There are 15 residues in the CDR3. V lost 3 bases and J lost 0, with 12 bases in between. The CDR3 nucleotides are TGTGCCAGCAGCTTTACTGGGAGTAGCTCCTACGAGCAGTACTTC. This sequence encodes CASSFTGSSSYEQYF.

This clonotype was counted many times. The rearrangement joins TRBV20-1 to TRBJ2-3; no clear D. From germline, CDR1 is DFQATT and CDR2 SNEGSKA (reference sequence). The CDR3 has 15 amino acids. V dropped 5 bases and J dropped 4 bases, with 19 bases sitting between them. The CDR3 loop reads CSASSARKRPDTQYF. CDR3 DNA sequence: TGCAGTGCTTCCTCCGCCCGCAAGCGCCCAGATACGCAGTATTTT.

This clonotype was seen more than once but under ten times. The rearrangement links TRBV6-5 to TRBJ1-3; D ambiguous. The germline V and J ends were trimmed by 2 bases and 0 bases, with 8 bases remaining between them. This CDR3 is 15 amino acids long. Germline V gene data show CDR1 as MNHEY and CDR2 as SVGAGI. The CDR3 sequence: CASSYQKSSGNTIYF. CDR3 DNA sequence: TGTGCCAGCAGTTACCAGAAGAGCTCTGGAAACACCATATATTTT.

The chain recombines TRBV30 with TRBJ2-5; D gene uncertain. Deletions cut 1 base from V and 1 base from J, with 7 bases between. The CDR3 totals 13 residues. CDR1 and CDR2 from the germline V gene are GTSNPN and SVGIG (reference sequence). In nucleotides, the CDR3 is TGTGCCTGGAGTGAGGGTACCCAAGAGACCCAGTACTTC. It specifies CAWSEGTQETQYF.

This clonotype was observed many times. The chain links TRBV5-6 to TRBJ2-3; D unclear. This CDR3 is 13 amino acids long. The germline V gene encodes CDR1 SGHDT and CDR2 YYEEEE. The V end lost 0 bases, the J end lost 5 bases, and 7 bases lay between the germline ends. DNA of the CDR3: TGTGCCAGCAGCTTGGGGACGGGAGATACGCAGTATTTT. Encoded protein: CASSLGTGDTQYF.

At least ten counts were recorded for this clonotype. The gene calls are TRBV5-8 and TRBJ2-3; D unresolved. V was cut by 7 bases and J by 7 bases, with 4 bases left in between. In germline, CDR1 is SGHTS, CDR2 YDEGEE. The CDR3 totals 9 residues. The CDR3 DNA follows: TGTGCCAGCCGGAATACGCAGTATTTT. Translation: CASRNTQYF.

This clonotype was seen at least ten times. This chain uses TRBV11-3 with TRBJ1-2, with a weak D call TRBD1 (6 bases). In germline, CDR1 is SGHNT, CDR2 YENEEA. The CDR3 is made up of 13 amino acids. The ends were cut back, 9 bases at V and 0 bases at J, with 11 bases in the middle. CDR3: CARQGKPNYGYTF. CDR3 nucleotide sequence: TGTGCCAGGCAGGGGAAGCCTAACTATGGCTACACCTTC.

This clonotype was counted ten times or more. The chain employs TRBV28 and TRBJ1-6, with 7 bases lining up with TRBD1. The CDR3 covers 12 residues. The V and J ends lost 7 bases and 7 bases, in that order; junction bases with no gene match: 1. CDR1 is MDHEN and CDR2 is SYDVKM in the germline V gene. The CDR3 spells CASTTGNSPLHF. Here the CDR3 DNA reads TGTGCCAGCACGACAGGGAATTCACCCCTCCACTTT.

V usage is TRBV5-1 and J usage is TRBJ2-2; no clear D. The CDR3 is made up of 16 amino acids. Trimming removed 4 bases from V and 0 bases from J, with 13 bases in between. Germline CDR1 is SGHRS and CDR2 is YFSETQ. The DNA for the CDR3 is TGCGCCAGCAGCCAATCCTGGGCCTCGAACACCGGGGAGCTGTTTTTT. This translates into CASSQSWASNTGELFF.

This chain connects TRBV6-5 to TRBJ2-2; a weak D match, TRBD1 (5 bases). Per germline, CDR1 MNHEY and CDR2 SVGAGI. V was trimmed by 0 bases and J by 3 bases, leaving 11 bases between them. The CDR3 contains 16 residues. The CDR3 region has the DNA TGTGCCAGCAGTTACTCCCGAGACAGATACACCGGGGAGCTGTTTTTT. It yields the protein CASSYSRDRYTGELFF.

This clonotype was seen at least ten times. The CDR3 spells CASSLHRGRQPQHF. DNA for the CDR3: TGTGCCAGCAGTTTACACAGGGGGCGTCAGCCCCAGCATTTT. The chain joins TRBV28 to TRBJ1-5, with 9 bases that match TRBD1. Germline V CDR1 and CDR2: MDHEN, SYDVKM. V was clipped by 2 bases and J by 6 bases; unmatched bases: 2. CDR3 length equals 14 residues.

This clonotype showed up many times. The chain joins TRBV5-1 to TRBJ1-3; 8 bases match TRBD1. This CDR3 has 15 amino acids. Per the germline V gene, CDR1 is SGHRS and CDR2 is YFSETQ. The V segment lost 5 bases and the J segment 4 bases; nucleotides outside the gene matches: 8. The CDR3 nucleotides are TGCGCCAGCAGACCTTCGACAGGGGCAGGAAACACCATATATTTT. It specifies CASRPSTGAGNTIYF. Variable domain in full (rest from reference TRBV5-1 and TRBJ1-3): KAGVTQTPRYLIKTRGQQVTLSCSPISGHRSVSWYQQTPGQGLQFLFEYFSETQRNKGNFPGRFSGRQFSNSRSEMNVSTLELGDSALYLCASRPSTGAGNTIYFGEGSWLTVV.

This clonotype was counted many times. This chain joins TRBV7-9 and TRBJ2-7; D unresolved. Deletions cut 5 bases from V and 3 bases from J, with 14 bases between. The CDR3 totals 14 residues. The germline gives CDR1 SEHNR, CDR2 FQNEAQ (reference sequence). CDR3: CASSPAALGYEQYF. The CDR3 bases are TGTGCCAGCAGCCCAGCAGCTCTGGGCTACGAGCAGTACTTC.

CDR3 DNA: TGTGCCAGCAGTGAGGCGGGCCCGCCTTCACCCCTCCACTTT. This sequence encodes CASSEAGPPSPLHF. This chain joins TRBV2 and TRBJ1-6; D gene uncertain. V lost 3 bases and J 9 bases, leaving 12 bases between the germline ends. The CDR3 totals 14 residues. Germline CDR1 is SNHLY and CDR2 is FYNNEI.

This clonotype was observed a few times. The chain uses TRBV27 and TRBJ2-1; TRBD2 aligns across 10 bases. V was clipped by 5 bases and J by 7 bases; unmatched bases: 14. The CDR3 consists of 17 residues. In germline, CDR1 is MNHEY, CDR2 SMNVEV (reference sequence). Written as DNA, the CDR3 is TGTGCCAGCAGTCCTGGACTAGCGGAGGGTTTATTTAATGAGCAGTTCTTC. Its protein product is CASSPGLAEGLFNEQFF.